Included here is one TCR beta chain sequence, with context. What it binds is unknown. The data were obtained in a study of T cells in Graves' hyperthyroidism and ophthalmopathy. Amplification of TCR beta CDR3 regions used RNA as the template. The HTBI primer set drove a first-round RT-PCR of the TCR CDR3. TCRdb itself ran the multiplex PCR reads through MiXCR, one entry per CDR3 protein. The sample holds 490,000 or so distinct CDR3 sequences, roughly 15% seen once. J gave up 6 bases and V 0 bases, and 5 bases lay outside the gene matches. Germline CDR1 and CDR2: SGDLS and YYNGEE. This CDR3 comprises 14 residues. The study's findings and limits: Researchers report that a 13 V-J model separated ophthalmopathy from stable hyperthyroidism.

This clonotype originated in a woman in her 30s with Graves' ophthalmopathy. The sample consisted of blood. The chain is built from TRBV9 and TRBJ1-2; 7 nucleotides match TRBD1. In nucleotides, the CDR3 is TGTGCCAGCAGCGTAGAACCCAGGGGGGATGGCTACACCTTC. This sequence encodes CASSVEPRGDGYTF.